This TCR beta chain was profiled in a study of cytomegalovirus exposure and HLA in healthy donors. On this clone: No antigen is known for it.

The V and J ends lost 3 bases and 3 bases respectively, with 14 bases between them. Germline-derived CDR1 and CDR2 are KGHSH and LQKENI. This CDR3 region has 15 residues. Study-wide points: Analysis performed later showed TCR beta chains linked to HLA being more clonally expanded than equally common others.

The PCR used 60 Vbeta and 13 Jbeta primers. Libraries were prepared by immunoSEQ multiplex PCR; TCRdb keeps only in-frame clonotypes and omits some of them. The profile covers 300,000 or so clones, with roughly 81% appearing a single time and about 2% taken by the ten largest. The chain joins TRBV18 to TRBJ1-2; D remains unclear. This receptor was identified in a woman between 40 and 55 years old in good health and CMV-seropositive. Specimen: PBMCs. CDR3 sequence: CASSPAGTADYGYTF. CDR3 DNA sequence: TGTGCCAGCTCACCTGCGGGAACCGCGGACTATGGCTACACCTTC.